Listed below are T cell receptor beta chains from one sample, sequenced in a study of OX40 agonist ivuxolimab in advanced cancers. Sequencing used immunoSEQ multiplex PCR; TCRdb keeps in-frame clones, though not all of them. The sample holds 70,000 to 90,000 clones, around 90% seen once. The source was CD4+ or CD8+ T cells sorted from blood, collected in a trial of the OX40 agonist ivuxolimab. These receptors were collected from an adult with an advanced solid tumor such as melanoma, head and neck, liver or kidney cancer. Both conserved end residues are part of each CDR3. The D gene is left open where the match is weak. Only some rows state a clone size, as once, few, many or a class for expanded clones.

d_call	v_call	j_call	clone_size	cdr3_nt	cdr3_aa
.	TRBV6-6	TRBJ2-1	.	TGTGCCAGCAGTTCGGGGGTTCTCAATGAGCAGTTCTTC	CASSSGVLNEQFF
TRBD1	TRBV6-1	TRBJ1-5	.	TGTGCCAGCAGCCTTTTGACAGGGCTTCAGCCCCAGCATTTT	CASSLLTGLQPQHF
.	TRBV4-3	TRBJ1-3	.	TGCGCCAGCAGCCAAGTCAATGGCCCGAATGGCGGAAACACCATATATTTT	CASSQVNGPNGGNTIYF
.	TRBV6-5	TRBJ1-2	.	TGTGCCAGCAGTTACTCGACAAACTATGGCTACACCTTC	CASSYSTNYGYTF
.	TRBV10-3	TRBJ2-3	.	TGTGCCATCAGACCTCACCTTGGGGCAGCTAGCACAGATACGCAGTATTTT	CAIRPHLGAASTDTQYF
.	TRBV25-1	TRBJ1-2	once	TGTGCCAGCAGTGCCGCTAACTATGGCTACACCTTC	CASSAANYGYTF
TRBD2	TRBV25-1	TRBJ2-3	.	TGTGCCAGCAGAAGCATAGCGGGAGGGGGAGATACGCAGTATTTT	CASRSIAGGGDTQYF
TRBD1	TRBV9	TRBJ1-1	.	TGTGCCAGCAGCGACGTGACAGGGTTGAACACTGAAGCTTTCTTT	CASSDVTGLNTEAFF
.	TRBV11-2	TRBJ2-1	.	TGTGCCAGCAGCTTTTATCTAGCGCGTCAGTTCTTC	CASSFYLARQFF
.	TRBV7-3	TRBJ1-1	.	TGTGCCAGCAGCCTAACCCTAATACGGAAAACTGAAGCTTTCTTT	CASSLTLIRKTEAFF
.	TRBV7-8	TRBJ1-5	.	TGTGCCAGCAGCTTAGCGCAATCTAGCAATCAGCCCCAGCATTTT	CASSLAQSSNQPQHF
TRBD1	TRBV4-3	TRBJ2-7	.	TGCGCCAGCAGCCTCGGACAGGGCTACGAGCAGTACTTC	CASSLGQGYEQYF
.	TRBV19	TRBJ1-1	.	TGTGCCAGTAGTATCTCGGGGAACACTGAAGCTTTCTTT	CASSISGNTEAFF
TRBD1	TRBV6-5	TRBJ2-5	.	TGTGCCAGCAGTTATACGACGTCAGGGGGAGAGACCCAGTACTTC	CASSYTTSGGETQYF
.	TRBV5-6	TRBJ1-5	.	TGTGCCAGCAGCTACGGCGGCCAGCCCCAGCATTTT	CASSYGGQPQHF
TRBD1	TRBV7-3	TRBJ1-3	.	TGTGCCAGCAGCCCGGACAGGGGCCCTCTCCCTCACCGAAACACCATATATTTT	CASSPDRGPLPHRNTIYF
.	TRBV7-9	TRBJ1-2	.	TGTGCCAGCAGCGCTGGGACCGACTATGGCTACACCTTC	CASSAGTDYGYTF
.	TRBV10-3	TRBJ2-3	.	TGTGCCATCTCGTGGGGCGGAGACACAGATACGCAGTATTTT	CAISWGGDTDTQYF
.	TRBV10-3	TRBJ2-3	.	TGTGCCATCAGTGAGATGAGGGGTAGCACAGATACGCAGTATTTT	CAISEMRGSTDTQYF
.	TRBV11-2	TRBJ1-1	few	TGTGCCAGCAGCTTAGGAATCGATGAAGCTTTCTTT	CASSLGIDEAFF
.	TRBV6-6	TRBJ2-5	.	TGTGCCAGCAGTTACGGAGAGACCCAGTACTTC	CASSYGETQYF
.	TRBV11-3	TRBJ2-3	.	TGTGCCAGCAGCCCCAGCACAGATACGCAGTATTTT	CASSPSTDTQYF
.	TRBV30	TRBJ1-4	few	TGTGCCTGGGAGGGAGAAAAACTGTTTTTT	CAWEGEKLFF
TRBD1	TRBV4-1	TRBJ1-6	.	TGCGCCAGCAGCCGGCCTACGGGACAGGCTAATTCACCCCTCCACTTT	CASSRPTGQANSPLHF
.	TRBV4-3	TRBJ2-1	.	TGCGCCAGCAGCCAAGAGGGGCCAAGTTCGAGTTACAATGAGCAGTTCTTC	CASSQEGPSSSYNEQFF
.	TRBV2	TRBJ2-1	many	TGTGCCAGCTCTAGCTACAATGAGCAGTTCTTC	CASSSYNEQFF
TRBD1	TRBV6-5	TRBJ2-7	.	TGTGCCAGCAGGATAACAGGGGATCACTACGAGCAGTACTTC	CASRITGDHYEQYF
.	TRBV11-2	TRBJ2-2	few	TGTGCCAGCAGCTCAAACACCGGGGAGCTGTTTTTT	CASSSNTGELFF
TRBD2	TRBV11-1	TRBJ2-7	.	TGTGCCAGCAGCTTATCGGCTAGCGGAGGCTACGAGCAGTACTTC	CASSLSASGGYEQYF
.	TRBV4-2	TRBJ2-3	.	TGTGCCAGCAGCCAAGAAAGGGACGCAGATACGCAGTATTTT	CASSQERDADTQYF
.	TRBV9	TRBJ1-3	.	TGTGCCAGCAGCGTAGCTCACGAGGGGAGCTCTGGAAACACCATATATTTT	CASSVAHEGSSGNTIYF
.	TRBV6-5	TRBJ1-1	.	TGTGCCAGCAGTTACGTGGACAGCTTAGAAGCTTTCTTT	CASSYVDSLEAFF
.	TRBV27	TRBJ1-5	.	TGTGCCAGCAGGTTCACGGGGGGGAATCAGCCCCAGCATTTT	CASRFTGGNQPQHF
.	TRBV5-6	TRBJ2-5	.	TGTGCCAGCAGCTACAACATCGGGGCTGAGACCCAGTACTTC	CASSYNIGAETQYF
.	TRBV29-1	TRBJ1-5	.	TGCAGCGTTGGCGGGGAAAGCAATCAGCCCCAGCATTTT	CSVGGESNQPQHF
.	TRBV29-1	TRBJ1-2	.	TGCAGCGTTGAAGACTCATGGGGATGGGGCTACACCTTC	CSVEDSWGWGYTF
.	TRBV9	TRBJ2-1	.	TGTGCCAGCAGCGGACACACGGGGGGCCCCTCCTACAATGAGCAGTTCTTC	CASSGHTGGPSYNEQFF
.	TRBV4-2	TRBJ2-1	.	TGTGCCAGCAGCCAAGGGGGGCATGAGCAGTTCTTC	CASSQGGHEQFF
TRBD1	TRBV12-5	TRBJ1-1	.	TGTGCTAGTGGTTTGCCCTACAGGGGCGGCACTGAAGCTTTCTTT	CASGLPYRGGTEAFF
TRBD2	TRBV9	TRBJ2-1	.	TGTGCCAGCAGCGTAGAAGCGGGAGGGTGGGATGAGCAGTTCTTC	CASSVEAGGWDEQFF
.	TRBV28	TRBJ1-2	once	TGTGCCAGCAGTTTAAGTCTTCGGGACGCTATTAGGTTGGGAGCTGGCTACACCTTC	CASSLSLRDAIRLGAGYTF
.	TRBV7-9	TRBJ1-2	.	TGTGCCAGCAGCTTAGGGGCAGGGATCTCAAACTATGGCTACACCTTC	CASSLGAGISNYGYTF
TRBD2	TRBV13	TRBJ2-1	.	TGTGCCAGCAGCTTAAGCGGGGGACCCTACAATGAGCAGTTCTTC	CASSLSGGPYNEQFF
.	TRBV4-3	TRBJ2-1	.	TGCGCCAGCAGCCAAGACAGAACTTACAATGAGCAGTTCTTC	CASSQDRTYNEQFF
TRBD1	TRBV14	TRBJ2-7	.	TGTGCCAGCAGCCAAGATTGGGGACAGGGGCTGACCTACGAGCAGTACTTC	CASSQDWGQGLTYEQYF
.	TRBV28	TRBJ2-1	.	TGTGCCAGCAACGTTTACAATGAGCAGTTCTTC	CASNVYNEQFF
.	TRBV19	TRBJ2-2	.	TGTGCCAGTAGTATAGAGCACGGGGAGCTGTTTTTT	CASSIEHGELFF
TRBD1	TRBV2	TRBJ1-1	.	TGTGCCAGCAGTGATCAGGGGACAGGGCCGGCTTTCTTT	CASSDQGTGPAFF
.	TRBV7-9	TRBJ1-3	.	TGTGCCAGCAGCGCTGATCGAAACACCATATATTTT	CASSADRNTIYF